The T cell receptor (beta chain) under discussion was sequenced for a study of T cell repertoires in cytomegalovirus infection. Looking at the study overall: Indications of both CMV infection and matching HLA type were provided by public TCR beta signatures.

Whole-study findings and limits: The ex vivo response was dominated by HLA-C-restricted CMV-specific TCR beta clonotypes. Public TCR beta family frequency separated CMV-and-HLA carriers, including in an independent cohort.

This clonotype was seen at least ten times. The antigen is unknown. TCRdb analysed the reads with MiXCR anew, one entry per CDR3 protein. The table shows approximately 290,000 distinct CDR3 sequences, with roughly 25% occurring only once. This TCR was sampled from a human donor in good health (CMV status not recorded). Some clones in this sample may be carry-over from other donors' samples. The sequencing sample was made of PBMCs.

CDR3 amino acids: CAIRPRGTGELFF. DNA for the CDR3: TGTGCCATCCGGCCTAGAGGGACCGGGGAGCTGTTTTTT. The V gene is TRBV24-1, the J gene TRBJ2-2; tentatively, D is TRBD2 (5 bases). This CDR3 has 13 residues. The germline V and J ends were trimmed by 11 bases and 5 bases, with 14 bases remaining between them. The germline gives CDR1 KGHDR, CDR2 SFDVKD.